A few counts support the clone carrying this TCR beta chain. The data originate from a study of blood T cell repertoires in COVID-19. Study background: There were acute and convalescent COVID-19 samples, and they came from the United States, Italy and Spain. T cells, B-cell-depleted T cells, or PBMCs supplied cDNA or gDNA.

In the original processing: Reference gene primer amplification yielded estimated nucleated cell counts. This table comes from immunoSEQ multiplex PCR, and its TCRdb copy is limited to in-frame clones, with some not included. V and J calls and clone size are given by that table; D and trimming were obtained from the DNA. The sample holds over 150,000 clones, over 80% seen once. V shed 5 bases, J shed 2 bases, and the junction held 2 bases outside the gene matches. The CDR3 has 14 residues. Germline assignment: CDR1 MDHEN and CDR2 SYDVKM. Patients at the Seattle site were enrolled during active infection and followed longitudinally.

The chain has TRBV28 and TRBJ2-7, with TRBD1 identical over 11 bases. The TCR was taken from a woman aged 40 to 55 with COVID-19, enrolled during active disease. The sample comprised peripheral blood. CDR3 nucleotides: TGTGCCAGCAGTCGGACAGGGGGCGCCTACGAGCAGTACTTC. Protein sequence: CASSRTGGAYEQYF.